This T cell receptor (beta chain) comes out of a study of shared clonotypes between healthy human individuals. Study background: Those who served as donors were a couple of women and a few men between the ages of 18 and 49.

CD8 cells classed as naive were CD45RO-negative and positively selected for CCR7, excluding terminally differentiated effector memory CD45RA+ cells. V lost 4 bases, J lost 2 bases, and 9 bases lay in between. Germline V CDR1 and CDR2: MGHRA, YSYEKL. CDR3 length equals 13 residues. Every subset had its genomic DNA shared out evenly among several immunoSEQ plates. Assay: immunoSEQ multiplex PCR; the TCRdb copy retains only in-frame clones and omits some. The table records some 1,900,000 clones, about 95% of them present only once. Worth noting for this clone: Antigen specificity is unknown.

Points from the study as a whole: Donors were few, which limited the genetic and exposure-history diversity represented. Sequencing depth was expected to affect clonotype sharing among donors.

The sequence was obtained from a man aged 18 to 35 in good health. The rearrangement links TRBV4-1 to TRBJ2-7; D unresolved. Sequenced input: naive CD8+ T cells sorted from blood. The CDR3: CASSPVGPYEQYF. The DNA for the CDR3 is TGCGCCAGCAGCCCCGTCGGGCCCTACGAGCAGTACTTC.